This T cell receptor (beta chain) was profiled in a study of T cell responses to AZD1222 COVID-19 vaccine. Trimming stripped 0 bases from V and 3 bases from J, with 29 bases between. The CDR3 is made up of 21 amino acids. CDR1 is LGHDT and CDR2 is YNNKEL in the germline V gene (reference sequence). The repertoire was sequenced with immunoSEQ multiplex PCR; TCRdb's copy has only in-frame clones and lacks some. The table lists fewer than 150,000 clones, 92% of them singletons, with around 15% in the top ten. The sample here was peripheral blood, taken on day 0 of AZD1222 vaccination. This clonotype originated in an adult in good health. V and J are TRBV3-1 (or the pseudogene TRBV3-2) and TRBJ1-2; D remains unclear. DNA for the CDR3: TGTGCCAGCAGCCAAGATCACCCCCAAAGATCAATTACCCAGGAACACTATGGCTACACCTTC. Translating gives CASSQDHPQRSITQEHYGYTF.